Listed below are T cell receptor beta chains from one sample, sequenced in a study of blood T cell repertoires in COVID-19. Sequencing was performed with immunoSEQ multiplex PCR; in TCRdb, only in-frame clones are kept and a portion is missing. The sample includes 150,000 to 200,000 clones, approximately 79% of them seen just once. Sequencing was performed on peripheral blood. Receptors originate from a woman aged 80 or older with acute or convalescent COVID-19. Both conserved end residues are part of each CDR3.

v_call cdr3_aa
TRBV28 CASSLSGFPYEQYF
TRBV6-6 CASSYRDSGLRFF
TRBV7-2 CASKPTSGLYEQYF
TRBV27 CASSLVAGDLNEQFF
TRBV11-2 CASSLARTGNYGYTF
TRBV5-4 CASSLGGRVEETQYF
TRBV3-1/TRBV3-2 CASAPGTGELFF
TRBV2 CASTREAGDQPQHF
TRBV7-2 CASSLPGLAGSSYNEQFF
TRBV5-4 CASKGGGSYNEQFF
TRBV19 CASSIVGGNEDTQYF
TRBV10-2 CASSESTGDQPQHF
TRBV2 CASSPGTGAQETQYF
TRBV30 CAWDSGRISEQYF
TRBV5-1 CASSFLSGNTDTQYF
TRBV6-5 CASRPERSYEQYF
TRBV24-1 CATSDSGRGNTEAFF
TRBV5-1 CASSPGLAGEVDTQYF
TRBV27 CASSSGAYNEKLFF
TRBV7-8 CASSSGLSAADTQYF
TRBV12-3/TRBV12-4 CASSLAGGNTQYF
TRBV5-1 CASSPGYYTEPTYEQYF
TRBV28 CASSMSGNTIYF
TRBV11-2 CASSLGQGRRETQYF
TRBV15 CATSRQGYGTEAFF
TRBV12-3/TRBV12-4 CASSLGQGFEQYF
TRBV19 CASSQGINQPQHF
TRBV5-1 CASSFQTSYEQYF
TRBV27 CASAQDFADTQYF
TRBV24-1 CATSVDRAETQYF
TRBV19 CASTSADTQYF
TRBV28 CASRTAGQGYEQYF
TRBV4-3 CASSQDHAGLALNEQFF
TRBV2 CASWGGESRYEQYF
TRBV5-1 CASSPLVSRTGELFF
TRBV6-2/TRBV6-3 CASSPGTSGRSGTDTQYF
TRBV7-7 CASSSTGGSSLETQYF
TRBV28 CASSPAGTFRYEQYF
TRBV5-6 CASSWGGSYEQFF
TRBV20-1 CSASTNTDTQYF
TRBV3-1/TRBV3-2 CASSQVGAPYGYTF
TRBV28 CASSSQGETQYF
TRBV18 CASSPRTGEPEQYF
TRBV7-2 CASSLEGLDTGELFF
TRBV7-3 CASSLTGTADTQYF
TRBV27 CASSLRSVTGFNQPQHF
TRBV30 CACGLAAYEQYF
TRBV5-6 CASSSRDRGVTYEQYF
TRBV27 CASRLAGGSYEQYF
TRBV3-1/TRBV3-2 CASSPLEVAGGVTYEQYF
TRBV4-1 CASSQGTGGGEDTQYF
TRBV3-1/TRBV3-2 CASSQVGRPNYGYTF
TRBV6-2/TRBV6-3 CASSRGLAGLNEQFF